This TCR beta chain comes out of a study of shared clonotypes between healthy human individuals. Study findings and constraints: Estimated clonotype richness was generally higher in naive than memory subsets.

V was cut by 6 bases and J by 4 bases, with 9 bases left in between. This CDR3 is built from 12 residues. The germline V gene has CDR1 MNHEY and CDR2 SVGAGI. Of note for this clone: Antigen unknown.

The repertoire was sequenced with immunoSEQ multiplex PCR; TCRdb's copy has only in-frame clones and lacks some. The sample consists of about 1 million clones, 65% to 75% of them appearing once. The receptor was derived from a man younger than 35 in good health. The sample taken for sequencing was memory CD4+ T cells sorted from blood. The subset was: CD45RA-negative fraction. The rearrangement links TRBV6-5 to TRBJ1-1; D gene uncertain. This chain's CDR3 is CASSRRATEAFF. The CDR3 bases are TGTGCCAGCAGCAGGAGAGCCACTGAAGCTTTCTTT.